Listed here are 25 T cell receptor beta chains from one sample, sequenced in a study of T cells in Graves' hyperthyroidism and ophthalmopathy. Amplified TCR beta CDR3 regions came from RNA transcripts. The study used the HTBI primer set for a first-round RT-PCR of the TCR CDR3. One entry per CDR3 protein results from TCRdb running MiXCR on the multiplex PCR reads. The repertoire holds hundreds of thousands of distinct CDR3 sequences, approximately 13% seen once, with under 7% in the top ten. The sequenced sample was blood. These receptors were taken from a woman in her twenties or thirties with Graves' hyperthyroidism that later progressed to Graves' ophthalmopathy.

At least ten counts were recorded for this clonotype. The rearrangement uses TRBV12-3 or TRBV12-4 and TRBJ2-1; D might be TRBD1 (11 bases). The CDR3 consists of 18 residues. Trimming cost V 8 bases and J 3 bases, with 26 bases left between them. The CDR3 reads CASSGQGGGLAIYNEQFF. Here the CDR3 DNA reads TGTGCCAGCTCGGGACAGGGGGGGGGACTAGCGATCTACAATGAGCAGTTCTTC.

This chain links TRBV28 with TRBJ2-3; the D gene is possibly TRBD2 (6 bases). Germline CDR1 reads MDHEN; CDR2 reads SYDVKM. This CDR3 region has 14 residues. Trimming took 6 bases from V and 2 from J, leaving 12 bases between them. CDR3 loop: CASSRLAPTDTQYF. The CDR3 DNA reads TGTGCCAGCAGCCGTCTAGCGCCCACAGATACGCAGTATTTT.

This clonotype was observed a few times. Mismatch with germline at one junction end may stem from a read error. The chain employs TRBV19 and TRBJ1-2, with 12 bases lining up with TRBD1. The CDR3 is 16 amino acids. Germline lookup yields CDR1 LNHDA and CDR2 SQIVND (reference sequence). This chain's CDR3 is CTSSNWDRGRVGGYTF. CDR3 nucleotides: TGTACCAGTAGTAACTGGGACAGGGGGCGCGTGGGTGGCTACACCTTC.

This clonotype was counted ten times or more. V and J are TRBV5-1 and TRBJ1-1; 7 bases map to TRBD1. CDR3 length: 15 amino acids. From germline, CDR1 is SGHRS and CDR2 YFSETQ. J lost 0 bases, V lost 5 bases, and 7 bases had no gene match. The CDR3 loop is CASSEQGSMNTEAFF. The CDR3 DNA is TGCGCCAGCAGTGAACAGGGGTCCATGAACACTGAAGCTTTCTTT.

The rearrangement joins TRBV18 to TRBJ1-1; D is unclear. The CDR3 has 15 residues. The V end was cut by 5 bases, the J end by 2 bases, with 15 bases between. Per germline, CDR1 KGHSH and CDR2 LQKENI. The CDR3 DNA sequence: TGTGCCAGCTCAACAAGGGCAGACACAAACACTGAAGCTTTCTTT. Its translation is CASSTRADTNTEAFF. The full variable domain, its missing parts supplied by reference TRBV18 and TRBJ1-1, is NAGVMQNPRHLVRRRGQEARLRCSPMKGHSHVYWYRQLPEEGLKFMVYLQKENIIDESGMPKERFSAEFPKEGPSILRIQQVVRGDSAAYFCASSTRADTNTEAFFGQGTRLTVV.

There are many counts of this clonotype. The V and J genes are TRBV5-1 and TRBJ1-4; tentative D call: TRBD1 (6 bases). This CDR3 spans 14 amino acids. Germline CDR1 SGHRS, CDR2 YFSETQ. V lost 4 bases and J 4 bases, leaving 11 bases between the germline ends. The CDR3 bases are TGCGCCAGCAGCCTAACAGGGATTAATGAAAAACTGTTTTTT. It translates to CASSLTGINEKLFF.

The table lists this clonotype with a few counts. This chain connects TRBV3-1 to TRBJ2-1, with D possibly matching TRBD2 (6 bases). The CDR3 consists of 15 residues. Germline CDR1 LGHDT, CDR2 YNNKEL (reference sequence). V was trimmed by 1 base and J by 0 bases, leaving 7 bases between them. CDR3 bases: TGTGCCAGCAGCCAAGGCGGGAACTCCTACAATGAGCAGTTCTTC. Amino acid sequence: CASSQGGNSYNEQFF.

J is TRBJ2-3 and V is TRBV6-1; 11 positions agree with TRBD1. The V segment lost 5 bases and the J segment 5 bases; nucleotides outside the gene matches: 9. From germline, CDR1 is MNHNS and CDR2 SASEGT. The CDR3 has 16 amino acids. CDR3 sequence reads: CASSPGQGARGDTQYF. The CDR3 nucleotides read TGTGCCAGCAGTCCAGGACAGGGGGCCAGAGGAGATACGCAGTATTTT.

With respect to this clonotype: A much larger clone differs by one base, so this may be a read error. V usage is TRBV2 and J usage is TRBJ2-7; 11 positions agree with TRBD2. Germline CDR1 SNHLY, CDR2 FYNNEI. This CDR3 is 13 amino acids long. The CDR3 bases are TGTGCCAGTACCGGGACTAGCGGCTACGAGCAGCACTTC. Protein product: CASTGTSGYEQHF. Combining the CDR3 with reference TRBV2 and TRBJ2-7 gives the whole variable domain EPEVTQTPSHQVTQMGQEVILRCVPISNHLYFYWYRQILGQKVEFLVSFYNNEISEKSEIFDDQFSVERPDGSNFTLKIRSTKLEDSAMYFCASTGTSGYEQHFGPGTRLTVT.

V and J are TRBV7-2 and TRBJ1-5, with 7 bases lining up with TRBD1. Germline CDR1 SGHTA, CDR2 FQGNSA. V lost 4 bases and J lost 2; bases outside the gene matches: 5. The CDR3 is 15 amino acids. In DNA, the CDR3 is TGTGCCAGCAGCTCAAGACAGGGTGGCAATCAGCCCCAGCATTTT. Residues: CASSSRQGGNQPQHF.

This clonotype has a handful of counts. The chain is built from TRBV5-1 and TRBJ2-7; tentatively, D is TRBD1 (5 bases). Germline V gene sequence: CDR1 SGHRS, CDR2 YFSETQ. The CDR3 extends over 13 amino acids. V was shortened by 4 bases and J by 3 bases, with 11 bases between the two germline ends. The CDR3 region is CASSHDRYYEQYF. The CDR3, as DNA: TGCGCCAGCAGCCACGACAGATACTACGAGCAGTACTTC.

The sample holds many counts of this clonotype. This sequence joins TRBV10-3 and TRBJ2-7; TRBD1 matches 11 bases. V was pared by 3 bases and J by 5 bases, with 9 bases of the junction left unmatched. The germline CDR1 and CDR2 sequences are ENHRY and SYGVKD. The CDR3 loop spans 16 amino acids. The CDR3 DNA reads as TGTGCCATCAGTGACTCCGGGACAGGGGGTTATAACGAGCAGTACTTC. It translates to CAISDSGTGGYNEQYF.

This clonotype occurred a few times. This sequence joins TRBV28 and TRBJ2-7, with 9 bases matching TRBD1. In germline, CDR1 is MDHEN, CDR2 SYDVKM. The CDR3 consists of 16 residues. V was pared by 2 bases and J by 4 bases, with 9 bases of the junction left unmatched. In DNA, the CDR3 is TGTGCCAGCAGTTTACGCCAACCGGGACAGGGATACGAGCAGTACTTC. It codes for CASSLRQPGQGYEQYF.

The chain employs TRBV19 and TRBJ1-1, with 7 nucleotides matching TRBD1. The CDR3 runs 12 residues. Trimming took 6 bases from V and 11 from J; bases not matched to a gene: 9. Germline loops: CDR1 LNHDA, CDR2 SQIVND (reference sequence). CDR3 coding DNA: TGTGCCAGTAGCCAAGGGGGCCTGAATGCTTTCTTT. It yields the protein CASSQGGLNAFF.

This clonotype occurred many times. This chain joins TRBV7-9 and TRBJ2-2; no reliable D call. V was cut by 3 bases and J by 0 bases, with 8 bases left in between. CDR1 SEHNR and CDR2 FQNEAQ come from the germline V gene (reference sequence). The CDR3 contains 15 residues. CDR3 protein: CASSLPRSNTGELFF. CDR3 nucleotides: TGTGCCAGCAGCTTGCCGCGGTCGAACACCGGGGAGCTGTTTTTT.

There are many counts of this clonotype. V and J are TRBV2 and TRBJ2-3; TRBD2 matches at 13 bases. CDR1 is SNHLY and CDR2 is FYNNEI in the germline V gene. The CDR3 has 17 amino acids. The V and J ends lost 2 bases and 3 bases, in that order; junction bases with no gene match: 5. CDR3: CASSESKGLAGTDTQYF. The CDR3 DNA is TGTGCCAGCAGTGAAAGTAAGGGACTAGCGGGAACAGATACGCAGTATTTT.

At least ten counts were recorded for this clonotype. J is TRBJ1-1 and V is TRBV3-1; the D is unclear. This CDR3 is built from 13 residues. Between the trimmed V and J ends, which lost 1 base and 6 bases, there was a span of 9 bases. The V gene's germline CDR1 is LGHDT and CDR2 YNNKEL (reference sequence). CDR3 sequence: CASSQGLRPEAFF. In DNA, the CDR3 is TGTGCCAGCAGCCAAGGCCTCCGACCTGAAGCTTTCTTT.

Ten or more counts support this clonotype. The chain combines TRBV6-2 or TRBV6-3 with TRBJ2-3; D is possibly TRBD2 (5 bases). Trimming removed 4 bases at V and 6 bases at J, with 14 bases between. Germline V lookup: CDR1 MNHEY, CDR2 SVGEGT. This CDR3 is 14 amino acids long. The chain's CDR3 is CASSWSSTRDTQYF. For the CDR3, the DNA is TGTGCCAGCAGTTGGAGTTCCACTAGGGATACGCAGTATTTT.

This clonotype has a count of ten or more. This chain links TRBV24-1 with TRBJ2-7, with D possibly matching TRBD2 (6 bases). This CDR3 is 14 amino acids long. V lost 0 bases, J lost 8 bases, and 13 bases lay in between. Germline V lookup: CDR1 KGHDR, CDR2 SFDVKD. CDR3 amino acids: CATSDLTSEGKQYF. DNA for the CDR3: TGTGCCACCAGTGATTTGACGTCGGAGGGGAAGCAGTACTTC.

In its sample, this clonotype was seen many times. The chain joins TRBV20-1 to TRBJ2-1, with 10 bases lining up with TRBD1. Germline values: CDR1 DFQATT, CDR2 SNEGSKA (reference sequence). The CDR3 totals 14 residues. With 3 bases clipped from V and 7 bases from J, the junction kept 6 bases outside the gene matches. The CDR3 nucleotides read TGCAGTGCTAGCATGACAGGGGGCTCGAATGAGCAGTTCTTC. Translating gives CSASMTGGSNEQFF.

This clonotype was counted at least ten times. The CDR3 bases are TGCGCCAGCAGTGGTACCGGGACAGGGGGCTACGAGCAGTACTTC. Amino acids: CASSGTGTGGYEQYF. The gene calls are TRBV10-1 and TRBJ2-7; the match to TRBD1 covers 11 bases. Germline lookup yields CDR1 WNHNN and CDR2 SYGVQD (reference sequence). CDR3 length equals 15 residues. The V gene end was trimmed by 4 bases and the J gene end by 3 bases; junction bases not matched to a gene: 5.

This sequence joins TRBV9 and TRBJ2-3; 16 bases agree with TRBD2. J gave up 2 bases and V 3 bases, and 3 bases lay outside the gene matches. Per the germline V gene, CDR1 is SGDLS and CDR2 is YYNGEE. The CDR3 is 17 amino acids. The CDR3 region is CASSAGLAGGYTDTQYF. The CDR3 coding sequence is TGTGCCAGCAGCGCGGGACTAGCGGGAGGGTACACAGATACGCAGTATTTT.

This clonotype was counted ten times or more. The chain employs TRBV3-1 and TRBJ2-7; D is uncertain. The germline gives CDR1 LGHDT, CDR2 YNNKEL (reference sequence). Between the trimmed V and J ends, which lost 4 bases and 3 bases, there was a span of 13 bases. The CDR3 runs 14 residues. The CDR3 reads CASSPRRNSYEQYF. In DNA form, the CDR3 reads TGTGCCAGCAGCCCACGCCGGAACAGCTACGAGCAGTACTTC.

The sample holds many counts of this clonotype. The rearrangement uses TRBV10-1 and TRBJ1-2; D is unresolved. Trimming shortened V by 1 base and J by 6 bases, and 9 bases separated the two germline ends. Germline V lookup: CDR1 WNHNN, CDR2 SYGVQD (reference sequence). The CDR3 runs to 13 residues. The CDR3 here is CASSEFLGHGYTF. CDR3 DNA: TGCGCCAGCAGTGAGTTCCTCGGGCATGGCTACACCTTC.

This clonotype occurred many times. The chain employs TRBV2 and TRBJ2-3, with unresolved D. Germline V gives CDR1 SNHLY, CDR2 FYNNEI. V lost 0 bases and J 2 bases, leaving 12 bases between the germline ends. The CDR3 runs to 16 residues. The chain's CDR3 is CASSEAAFPPTDTQYF. The CDR3 DNA follows: TGTGCCAGCAGTGAAGCGGCCTTCCCACCCACAGATACGCAGTATTTT.